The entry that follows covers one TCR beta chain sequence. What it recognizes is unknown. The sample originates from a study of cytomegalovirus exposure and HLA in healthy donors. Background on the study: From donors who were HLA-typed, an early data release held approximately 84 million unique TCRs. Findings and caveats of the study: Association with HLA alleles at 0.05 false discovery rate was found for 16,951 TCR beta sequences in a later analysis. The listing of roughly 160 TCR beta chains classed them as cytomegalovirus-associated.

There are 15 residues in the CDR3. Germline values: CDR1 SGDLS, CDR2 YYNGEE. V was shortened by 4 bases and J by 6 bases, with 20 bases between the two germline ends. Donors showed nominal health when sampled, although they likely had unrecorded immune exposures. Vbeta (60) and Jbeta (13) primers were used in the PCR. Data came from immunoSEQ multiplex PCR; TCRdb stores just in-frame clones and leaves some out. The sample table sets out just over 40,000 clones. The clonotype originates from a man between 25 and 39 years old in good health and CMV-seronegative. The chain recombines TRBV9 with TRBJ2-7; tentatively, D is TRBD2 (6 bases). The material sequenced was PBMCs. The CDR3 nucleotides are TGTGCCAGCAGCCCCAATTCTAGCGTGTTTAGCGAGCAGTACTTC. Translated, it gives CASSPNSSVFSEQYF.